The T cell receptor beta chain under discussion was sequenced for a study of T cells in Graves' hyperthyroidism and ophthalmopathy. Whole-study findings and limits: Ophthalmopathy cases were set apart from stable hyperthyroidism by a 13 V-J model.

RNA transcripts were the template for amplifying TCR beta CDR3 regions. HTBI primers were used for first-round RT-PCR of the TCR CDR3. Each CDR3 protein gets one entry after TCRdb re-called the multiplex PCR reads with MiXCR. The sample consists of some 550,000 distinct CDR3 sequences, roughly 20% of them appearing once. Trimming removed 6 bases from V and 0 bases from J, with 12 bases in between. The CDR3 length is 15 residues. Germline values: CDR1 MNHNS, CDR2 SASEGT. Details on this clonotype: Its antigen remains unknown.

Uncontrolled infection, other autoimmune disease, pregnancy or lactation excluded patients. Clinical symptoms, serum thyroxine, TRAb, thyroid ultrasound and orbital computed tomography informed diagnoses. The source of this sequence is a man aged 18 to 30 with Graves' hyperthyroidism. J is TRBJ1-5 and V is TRBV6-1; D is undetermined. Sequencing used blood. CDR3 protein: CASSPEENSNQPQHF. Written as DNA, the CDR3 is TGTGCCAGCAGCCCGGAAGAAAATAGCAATCAGCCCCAGCATTTT.